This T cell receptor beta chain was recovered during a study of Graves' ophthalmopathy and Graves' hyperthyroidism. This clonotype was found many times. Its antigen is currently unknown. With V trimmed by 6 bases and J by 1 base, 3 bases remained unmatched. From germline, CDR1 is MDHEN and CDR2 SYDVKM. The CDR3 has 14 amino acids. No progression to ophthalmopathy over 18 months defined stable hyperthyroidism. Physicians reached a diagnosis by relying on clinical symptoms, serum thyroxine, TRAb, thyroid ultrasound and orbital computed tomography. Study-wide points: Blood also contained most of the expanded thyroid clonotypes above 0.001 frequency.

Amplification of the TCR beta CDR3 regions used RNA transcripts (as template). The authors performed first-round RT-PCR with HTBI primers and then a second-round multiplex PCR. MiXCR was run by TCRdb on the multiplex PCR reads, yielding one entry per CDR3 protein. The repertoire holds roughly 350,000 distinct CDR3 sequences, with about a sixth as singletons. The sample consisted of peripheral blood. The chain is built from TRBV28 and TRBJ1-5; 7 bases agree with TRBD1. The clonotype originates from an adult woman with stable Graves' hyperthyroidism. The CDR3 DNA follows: TGTGCCAGCAGAAGGGACAGAAGCAATCAGCCCCAGCATTTT. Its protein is CASRRDRSNQPQHF.